The next 16 T cell receptor beta chains were all read from a single sample in a study of cytomegalovirus exposure and HLA in healthy donors (dated by TCRdb to 2016 to 2017). The library was generated by the immunoSEQ multiplex PCR assay. For the multiplex PCR, a mixture combining 60 forward primers for TCR Vbeta segments and 13 reverse primers for TCR Jbeta segments was used. TCRdb stores this immuneACCESS table with in-frame sequences only. Part of the clones is absent; in the studies checked, under half of the shortfall reflects unresolved V genes, and no reason is known for the rest. A total of some 160,000 clones appear in this sample, roughly 80% of them only once. The ten largest clones represent 1.4% of the sample. Material: PBMCs. The receptors here all came from a woman aged 30 to 39 in good health and CMV-seronegative.

The rearrangement links TRBV28 to TRBJ1-4, with D possibly matching TRBD1 (6 bases). Germline CDR1 reads MDHEN; CDR2 reads SYDVKM. The CDR3 has 13 residues. V shed 3 bases and J shed 8 bases, with 10 bases lying between them. The chain's CDR3 is CASSFSGGEKLFF. Here the CDR3 DNA reads TGTGCCAGCAGTTTTAGCGGGGGCGAAAAACTGTTTTTT. The whole variable domain, remainder taken from reference TRBV28 and TRBJ1-4, is DVKVTQSSRYLVKRTGEKVFLECVQDMDHENMFWYRQDPGLGLRLIYFSYDVKMKEKGDIPEGYSVSREKKERFSLILESASTNQTSMYLCASSFSGGEKLFFGSGTQLSVL.

For this clone: Within the sample, other DNA sequences also encode this same CDR3. The chain uses TRBV7-2 and TRBJ2-3, with TRBD2 matching over 10 bases. The CDR3 length is 16 residues. Germline CDR1 is SGHTA and CDR2 is FQGNSA. V was pared by 1 base and J by 1 base, with 2 bases of the junction left unmatched. In DNA, the CDR3 is TGTGCCAGCAGCTTAGGGCTAGCGGGGGGCACAGATACGCAGTATTTT. Translating gives CASSLGLAGGTDTQYF.

V gene TRBV12-5 combines with J gene TRBJ2-1, with D perhaps matching TRBD2 (7 bases). Deletions cut 2 bases from V and 15 bases from J, with 14 bases between. The CDR3 totals 12 residues. Germline lookup yields CDR1 LGHNT and CDR2 FRNRAP. CDR3 in amino acids: CASGLTGGQAFF. The CDR3 DNA follows: TGTGCTAGTGGTTTGACGGGGGGCCAAGCGTTCTTC.

The chain joins TRBV15 to TRBJ2-7, with TRBD2 matching 7 bases. V was pared by 0 bases and J by 7 bases, with 9 bases of the junction left unmatched. The CDR3 loop spans 15 amino acids. The V gene's germline CDR1 is LNHNV and CDR2 YYDKDF (reference sequence). The CDR3 nucleotides are TGTGCCACCAGCAGAGATGGGGAGGGAACGGGTGAGCAGTACTTC. It encodes CATSRDGEGTGEQYF. The full variable domain, with the rest looked up from reference TRBV15 and TRBJ2-7, is DAMVIQNPRYQVTQFGKPVTLSCSQTLNHNVMYWYQQKSSQAPKLLFHYYDKDFNNEADTPDNFQSRRPNTSFCFLDIRSPGLGDTAMYLCATSRDGEGTGEQYFGPGTRLTVT.

This clone was picked up a small number of times. The V gene is TRBV2, the J gene TRBJ1-1; tentative D call: TRBD1 (6 bases). V lost 2 bases and J 1 base, leaving 8 bases between the germline ends. The length of the CDR3 is 14 residues. Germline values: CDR1 SNHLY, CDR2 FYNNEI. The CDR3, as DNA: TGTGCCAGCAGTGAACAGGGGTGGAACACTGAAGCTTTCTTT. Protein: CASSEQGWNTEAFF. Combining the CDR3 with reference TRBV2 and TRBJ1-1 gives the whole variable domain EPEVTQTPSHQVTQMGQEVILRCVPISNHLYFYWYRQILGQKVEFLVSFYNNEISEKSEIFDDQFSVERPDGSNFTLKIRSTKLEDSAMYFCASSEQGWNTEAFFGQGTRLTVV.

This clone was observed once. The chain couples TRBV5-1 to TRBJ1-1, with 8 bases matching TRBD1. The CDR3 has 14 amino acids. CDR1 is SGHRS and CDR2 is YFSETQ in the germline V gene. The trim removed 4 bases at V and 4 bases at J, leaving 6 bases unmatched. CDR3: CASSGQGAGTEAFF. Here the CDR3 DNA reads TGCGCCAGCAGCGGCCAGGGGGCCGGCACTGAAGCTTTCTTT. Drawing the rest from reference TRBV5-1 and TRBJ1-1, the complete variable domain is KAGVTQTPRYLIKTRGQQVTLSCSPISGHRSVSWYQQTPGQGLQFLFEYFSETQRNKGNFPGRFSGRQFSNSRSEMNVSTLELGDSALYLCASSGQGAGTEAFFGQGTRLTVV.

The V and J genes are TRBV5-1 and TRBJ1-1; D not certain. The CDR3 contains 15 residues. CDR1 and CDR2 (germline): SGHRS, YFSETQ. Deletions cut 0 bases from V and 3 bases from J, with 12 bases between. CDR3 loop: CASSLALERDTEAFF. DNA for the CDR3: TGCGCCAGCAGCTTGGCCTTGGAGCGGGACACTGAAGCTTTCTTT.

The chain has TRBV18 and TRBJ2-2; unclear D gene. Per the germline V gene, CDR1 is KGHSH and CDR2 is LQKENI. The germline V and J ends were trimmed by 3 bases and 2 bases, with 7 bases remaining between them. CDR3 length: 14 amino acids. The CDR3, as DNA: TGTGCCAGCTCACCGGCTAGAAACACCGGGGAGCTGTTTTTT. It specifies CASSPARNTGELFF.

V and J are TRBV7-2 and TRBJ2-7; 9 bases match TRBD2. The length of the CDR3 is 17 residues. V dropped 0 bases and J dropped 1; count of bases not matched to a gene: 7. Germline CDR1 is SGHTA and CDR2 is FQGNSA. CDR3 region: CASSLARAGGGSYEQYF. Written as DNA, the CDR3 is TGTGCCAGCAGCTTAGCGAGAGCGGGGGGCGGTTCCTACGAGCAGTACTTC.

V and J are TRBV5-8 and TRBJ2-2; 9 bases fit TRBD2. There are 16 residues in the CDR3. The germline V gene encodes CDR1 SGHTS and CDR2 YDEGEE. V lost 2 bases to trimming and J lost 1 base; unmatched junction nucleotides: 3. The CDR3: CASSFLAGLNTGELFF. As DNA, the CDR3 is TGTGCCAGCAGCTTCCTAGCGGGGTTGAACACCGGGGAGCTGTTTTTT.

This clone was observed a few times. At one end the junction does not follow the germline gene, possibly because of a read error. The genes are TRBV30 and TRBJ1-1, with 7 positions matching TRBD1. The CDR3 runs 12 residues. Germline V lookup: CDR1 GTSNPN, CDR2 SVGIG (reference sequence). The CDR3 nucleotides are TGTGCCTGGAGCCAGGGGGACACCGAAGCTTTCTTT. Its translation is CAWSQGDTEAFF.

CDR3 residues: CAAGGSGNTIYF. CDR3 sequence (DNA): TGTGCCGCGGGGGGCTCTGGAAACACCATATATTTT. This rearrangement joins TRBV10-3 to TRBJ1-3, with D possibly TRBD1 on 5 matching bases. Germline loops: CDR1 ENHRY, CDR2 SYGVKD. The CDR3 spans 12 residues. Between the trimmed V and J ends, which lost 11 bases and 0 bases, there was a span of 8 bases.

This chain joins TRBV6-6 and TRBJ2-7; 8 nucleotides align to TRBD1. Trimming at V came to 4 bases and at J to 4 bases, leaving 12 bases not matched to a gene. The CDR3 runs to 16 residues. CDR1 is MNHNY, CDR2 SVGAGI, per germline (reference sequence). CDR3 loop: CASSFLLRQGAYEQYF. CDR3 in DNA: TGTGCCAGCAGTTTCCTCTTGCGCCAGGGGGCTTACGAGCAGTACTTC.

Only one count was recorded for this clone. The chain couples TRBV5-4 to TRBJ1-1; 7 bases match TRBD1. Germline V lookup: CDR1 SGHNT, CDR2 YYREEE (reference sequence). The junction had 8 bases not matched to a gene; V was cut back by 4 bases and J by 5 bases. This CDR3 comprises 14 residues. CDR3 sequence (DNA): TGTGCCAGCAGCCTGGGACAGACGGATACTGAAGCTTTCTTT. Encoded protein: CASSLGQTDTEAFF.

The J gene is TRBJ2-7, the V gene TRBV5-1, with D perhaps matching TRBD1 (5 bases). Trimming took off 6 bases at V and 0 bases at J, with 13 bases between the two ends. The CDR3 covers 14 residues. The germline V gene encodes CDR1 SGHRS and CDR2 YFSETQ. The CDR3 nucleotides read TGCGCCAGCAACCCAACAGGACCCTCCTACGAGCAGTACTTC. Its translation is CASNPTGPSYEQYF.

The chain is built from TRBV5-1 and TRBJ2-1; 10 nucleotides match TRBD2. CDR3 length equals 13 residues. Losses at the gene ends were 5 bases for V and 13 bases for J; bases not matched to a gene: 9. CDR1 SGHRS and CDR2 YFSETQ come from the germline V gene. The CDR3 DNA follows: TGCGCCAGCAGTTCTAGCGGGGGCGAGGTTCAGTTCTTC. Amino acid sequence: CASSSSGGEVQFF.